This T cell receptor (beta chain) was recovered during a study of shared clonotypes between healthy human individuals. Across the study: Aged 18 to 49, the donors were two women and a few men.

The germline CDR1 and CDR2 sequences are MNHNS and SASEGT. The CDR3 sequence is 14 residues long. Trimming cost V 7 bases and J 7 bases, with 17 bases left between them. A split of CD4+ cells into CD45RA+ naive and CD45RA-negative memory subsets was performed. Sequencing used immunoSEQ multiplex PCR; TCRdb keeps in-frame clones, though not all of them. The profile covers hundreds of thousands of clones, with around 78% appearing a single time and about 1.8% taken by the ten largest. J is TRBJ2-1 and V is TRBV6-1, with D maybe TRBD2 (6 bases). This TCR was recovered from a woman in her twenties or thirties in good health. The specimen sequenced was memory CD4+ T cells sorted from blood. As to subset: CD45RA-negative fraction. CDR3 sequence: CASTRRDLQNEQFF. As DNA, the CDR3 is TGTGCCAGCACTAGGCGGGACCTTCAAAATGAGCAGTTCTTC.